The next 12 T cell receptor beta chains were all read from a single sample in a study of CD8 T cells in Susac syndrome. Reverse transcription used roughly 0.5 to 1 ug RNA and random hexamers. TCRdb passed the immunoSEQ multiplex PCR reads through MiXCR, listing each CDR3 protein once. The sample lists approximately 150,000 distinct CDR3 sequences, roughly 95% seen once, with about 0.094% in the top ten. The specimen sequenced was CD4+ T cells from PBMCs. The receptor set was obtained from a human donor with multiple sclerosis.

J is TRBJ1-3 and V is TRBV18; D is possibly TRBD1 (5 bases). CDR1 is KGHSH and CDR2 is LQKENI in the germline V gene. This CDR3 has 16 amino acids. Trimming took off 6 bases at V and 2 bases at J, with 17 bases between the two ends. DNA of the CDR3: TGTGCCAGCTCCCCCCACGGGGGATTCACTGGAAACACCATATATTTT. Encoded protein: CASSPHGGFTGNTIYF.

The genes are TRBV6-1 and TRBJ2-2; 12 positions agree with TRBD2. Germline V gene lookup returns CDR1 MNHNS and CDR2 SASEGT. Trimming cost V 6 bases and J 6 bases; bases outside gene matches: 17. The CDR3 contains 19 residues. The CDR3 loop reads CASSPSRLAGGAEAGELFF. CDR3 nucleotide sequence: TGTGCCAGCAGCCCCTCCCGCCTAGCGGGAGGGGCGGAGGCCGGGGAGCTGTTTTTT.

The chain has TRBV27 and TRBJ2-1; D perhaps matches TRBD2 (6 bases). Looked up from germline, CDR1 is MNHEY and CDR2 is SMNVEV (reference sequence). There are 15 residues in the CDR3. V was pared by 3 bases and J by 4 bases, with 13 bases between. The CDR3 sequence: CASSFSGGVYNEQFF. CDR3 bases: TGTGCCAGCAGTTTTTCCGGGGGAGTTTACAATGAGCAGTTCTTC.

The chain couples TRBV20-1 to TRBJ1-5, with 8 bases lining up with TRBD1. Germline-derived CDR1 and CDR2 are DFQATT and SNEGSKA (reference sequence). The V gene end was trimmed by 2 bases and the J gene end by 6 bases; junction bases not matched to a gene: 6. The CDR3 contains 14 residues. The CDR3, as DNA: TGCAGTGCTAGACCACAGGGGGTTGGTCAGCCCCAGCATTTT. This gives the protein CSARPQGVGQPQHF.

The chain's CDR3 is CSARNSGSQETQYF. The CDR3 nucleotides read TGCAGTGCTAGGAATTCGGGTTCACAAGAGACCCAGTACTTC. The chain recombines TRBV20-1 with TRBJ2-5; D remains ambiguous. Germline V gives CDR1 DFQATT, CDR2 SNEGSKA (reference sequence). This CDR3 region has 14 residues. With 3 bases removed from V and 2 bases from J, the gap between germline ends came to 13 bases.

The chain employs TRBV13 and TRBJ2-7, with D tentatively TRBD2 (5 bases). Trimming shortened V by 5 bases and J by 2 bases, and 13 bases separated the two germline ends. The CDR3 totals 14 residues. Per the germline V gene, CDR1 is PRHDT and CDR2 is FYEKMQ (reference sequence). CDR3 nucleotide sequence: TGTGCCAGCAGCCCGTCGGGAAGCACCTACGAGCAGTACTTC. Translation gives CASSPSGSTYEQYF.

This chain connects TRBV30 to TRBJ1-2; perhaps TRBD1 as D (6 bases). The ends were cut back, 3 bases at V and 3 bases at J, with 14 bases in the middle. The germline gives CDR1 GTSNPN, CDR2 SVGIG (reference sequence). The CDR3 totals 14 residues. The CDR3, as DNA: TGTGCCTGGAGAGAACAGGGAGGCGACTATGGCTACACCTTC. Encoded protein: CAWREQGGDYGYTF.

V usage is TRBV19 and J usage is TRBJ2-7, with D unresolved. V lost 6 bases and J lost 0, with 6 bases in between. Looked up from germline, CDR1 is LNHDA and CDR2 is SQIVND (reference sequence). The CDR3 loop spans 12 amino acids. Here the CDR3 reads CASSGYSYEQYF. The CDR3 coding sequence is TGTGCCAGTAGCGGATACTCCTACGAGCAGTACTTC.

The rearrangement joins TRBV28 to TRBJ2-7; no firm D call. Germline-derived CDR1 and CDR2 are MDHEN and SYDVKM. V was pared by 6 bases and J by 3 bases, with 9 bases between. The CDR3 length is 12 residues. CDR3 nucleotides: TGTGCCAGCAGACCAGGAAACTACGAGCAGTACTTC. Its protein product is CASRPGNYEQYF.

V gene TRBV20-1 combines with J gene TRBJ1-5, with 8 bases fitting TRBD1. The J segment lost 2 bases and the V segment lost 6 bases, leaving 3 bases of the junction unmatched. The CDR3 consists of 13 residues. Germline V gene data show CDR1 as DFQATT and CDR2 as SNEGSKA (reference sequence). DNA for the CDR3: TGCAGTGCGGCAGGGGGCGGCAATCAGCCCCAGCATTTT. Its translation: CSAAGGGNQPQHF.

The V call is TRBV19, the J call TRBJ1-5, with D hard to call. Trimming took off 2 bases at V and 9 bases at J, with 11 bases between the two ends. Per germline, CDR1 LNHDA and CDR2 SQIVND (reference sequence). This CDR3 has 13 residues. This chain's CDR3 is CASSIPRESPQHF. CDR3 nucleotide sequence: TGTGCCAGTAGTATACCACGTGAGTCGCCCCAGCATTTT. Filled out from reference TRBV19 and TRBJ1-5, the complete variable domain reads DGGITQSPKYLFRKEGQNVTLSCEQNLNHDAMYWYRQDPGQGLRLIYYSQIVNDFQKGDIAEGYSVSREKKESFPLTVTSAQKNPTAFYLCASSIPRESPQHFGDGTRLSIL.

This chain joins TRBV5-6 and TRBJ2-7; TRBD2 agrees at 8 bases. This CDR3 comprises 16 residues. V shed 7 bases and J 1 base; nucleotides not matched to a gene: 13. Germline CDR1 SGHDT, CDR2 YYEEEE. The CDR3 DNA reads TGTGCCAGCGCCCGCCCAAGCGGGAGAGGTTCCTACGAGCAGTACTTC. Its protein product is CASARPSGRGSYEQYF.